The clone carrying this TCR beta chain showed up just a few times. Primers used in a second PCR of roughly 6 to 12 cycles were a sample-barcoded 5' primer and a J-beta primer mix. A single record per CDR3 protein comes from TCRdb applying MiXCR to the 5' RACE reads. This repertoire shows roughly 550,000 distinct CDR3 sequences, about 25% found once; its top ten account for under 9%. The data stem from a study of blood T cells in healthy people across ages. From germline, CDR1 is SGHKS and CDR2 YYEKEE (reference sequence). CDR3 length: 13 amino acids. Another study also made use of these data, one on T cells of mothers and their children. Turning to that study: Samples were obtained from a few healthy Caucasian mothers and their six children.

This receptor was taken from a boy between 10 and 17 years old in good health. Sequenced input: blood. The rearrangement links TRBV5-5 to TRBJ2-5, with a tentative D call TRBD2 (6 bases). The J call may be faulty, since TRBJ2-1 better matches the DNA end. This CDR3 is CASSFRERDEQFF. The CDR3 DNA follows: TGTGCCAGCAGCTTTCGGGAGAGGGATGAGCAGTTCTTC.